One sample yielded the 24 T cell receptor beta chains listed below, sequenced in a study of T cells in Graves' hyperthyroidism and ophthalmopathy. RNA transcripts served as the template for amplifying TCR beta CDR3 regions. When the TCR CDR3 underwent first-round RT-PCR, the HTBI primer set was used. Each CDR3 protein is one row after TCRdb ran MiXCR on the multiplex PCR reads. The sample holds approximately 740,000 distinct CDR3 sequences, less than 15% seen once. Sequencing was done on a sample of blood. The source is a young woman with Graves' hyperthyroidism.

The chain combines TRBV4-1 with TRBJ1-1; D gene ambiguous. Trimming removed 4 bases at V and 1 base at J, with 22 bases between. This CDR3 is 18 amino acids long. The germline V gene has CDR1 MGHRA and CDR2 YSYEKL. The CDR3 here is CASSPKTLPVFGNTEAFF. CDR3 sequence (DNA): TGCGCCAGCAGCCCCAAGACGTTGCCGGTTTTTGGGAACACTGAAGCTTTCTTT.

The genes are TRBV2 and TRBJ2-2; D may correspond to TRBD1 or TRBD2 (6 bases each). The germline CDR1 and CDR2 sequences are SNHLY and FYNNEI. Trimming shortened V by 7 bases and J by 4 bases, and 13 bases separated the two germline ends. This CDR3 has 14 residues. The CDR3 protein is CASIGGTSTGELFF. The CDR3 DNA sequence: TGTGCCAGCATTGGCGGGACAAGCACCGGGGAGCTGTTTTTT.

This clonotype was found many times. This chain links TRBV10-3 with TRBJ1-1; D uncertain. Trimming left V 1 base short and J 1 base short, with 4 bases between. The CDR3 is 13 amino acids. CDR1 is ENHRY and CDR2 is SYGVKD in the germline V gene. DNA of the CDR3: TGTGCCATCAGTGAGTACCCGAACACTGAAGCTTTCTTT. As protein: CAISEYPNTEAFF.

This clonotype was picked up many times. The chain joins TRBV18 to TRBJ1-3; no firm D call. V lost 5 bases to trimming and J lost 0 bases, with 8 bases between them. Germline loops: CDR1 KGHSH, CDR2 LQKENI. CDR3 length equals 14 residues. The CDR3 DNA reads as TGTGCCAGCTCATCAGATTCCTCTGGAAACACCATATATTTT. It specifies CASSSDSSGNTIYF.

This clonotype showed up many times. The chain combines TRBV30 with TRBJ2-1, with D possibly being TRBD1 (6 bases). The CDR3 has 12 residues. The germline CDR1 and CDR2 sequences are GTSNPN and SVGIG (reference sequence). The ends were cut back, 3 bases at V and 6 bases at J, with 9 bases in the middle. CDR3 nucleotide sequence: TGTGCCTGGAGCGCGACAGGCAATGAGCAGTTCTTC. Translation gives CAWSATGNEQFF.

This clonotype was detected a few times. V gene TRBV7-2 combines with J gene TRBJ2-2; D gene ambiguous. From germline, CDR1 is SGHTA and CDR2 FQGNSA. Trimming shortened V by 1 base and J by 6 bases, and 18 bases separated the two germline ends. The CDR3 sequence is 17 residues long. The CDR3 loop reads CASSLVAFLASAGELFF. For the CDR3, the DNA is TGTGCCAGCAGCTTAGTGGCCTTTTTGGCCTCGGCCGGGGAGCTGTTTTTT. Drawing the rest from reference TRBV7-2 and TRBJ2-2, the complete variable domain is GAGVSQSPSNKVTEKGKDVELRCDPISGHTALYWYRQSLGQGLEFLIYFQGNSAPDKSGLPSDRFSAERTGGSVSTLTIQRTQQEDSAVYLCASSLVAFLASAGELFFGEGSRLTVL.

This clonotype was detected a few times. The rearrangement links TRBV19 to TRBJ2-7; possible D gene TRBD1, 6 bases. V lost 9 bases and J 3 bases, leaving 18 bases between the germline ends. This CDR3 comprises 14 residues. Germline assignment: CDR1 LNHDA and CDR2 SQIVND (reference sequence). The CDR3 region is CASRRHTDSYEQYF. CDR3 coding DNA: TGTGCCAGCAGGAGACACACGGACAGCTACGAGCAGTACTTC.

This clonotype was seen ten or more times. V usage is TRBV3-1 and J usage is TRBJ2-7, with D uncertain. The CDR3 is 14 residues long. V lost 2 bases and J lost 2, with 10 bases in between. In germline, CDR1 is LGHDT, CDR2 YNNKEL (reference sequence). The CDR3 DNA follows: TGTGCCAGCAGCCAACCCCCTCCCACCTACGAGCAGTACTTC. It translates to CASSQPPPTYEQYF.

Many counts were recorded for this clonotype. The chain couples TRBV28 to TRBJ1-4; the match to TRBD1 covers 7 bases. Germline CDR1 reads MDHEN; CDR2 reads SYDVKM. The CDR3 runs to 13 residues. The V gene end was trimmed by 8 bases and the J gene end by 8 bases; junction bases not matched to a gene: 8. In DNA form, the CDR3 reads TGTGCCAGCCGAGGGGGCGCGGGCGAAAAACTGTTTTTT. Translation gives CASRGGAGEKLFF.

This clonotype has only a few counts. The chain couples TRBV12-5 to TRBJ1-1; unclear D gene. V lost 0 bases and J lost 7, with 6 bases in between. Germline V gives CDR1 LGHNT, CDR2 FRNRAP. The CDR3 runs 12 residues. The CDR3 reads CASGLVEGEAFF. CDR3 in DNA: TGTGCTAGTGGTTTGGTAGAGGGTGAAGCTTTCTTT.

This clonotype showed up just a few times. The CDR3 region has the DNA TGTGCCAGCAGTGAATGGGGCGGGGACAATCAGCCCCAGCATTTT. It codes for CASSEWGGDNQPQHF. The chain employs TRBV6-1 and TRBJ1-5, with D perhaps TRBD1 (5 bases). V was shortened by 2 bases and J by 3 bases, with 11 bases between the two germline ends. The CDR3 covers 15 residues. The germline CDR1 and CDR2 sequences are MNHNS and SASEGT.

This clonotype was counted only a few times. The CDR3 protein is CSATLRDNTDTQYF. The DNA for the CDR3 is TGCAGTGCTACCCTCCGGGACAACACAGATACGCAGTATTTT. This chain uses TRBV20-1 with TRBJ2-3; tentatively, D is TRBD1 (6 bases). This CDR3 has 14 amino acids. With 4 bases removed from V and 2 bases from J, the gap between germline ends came to 13 bases. Germline V gives CDR1 DFQATT, CDR2 SNEGSKA (reference sequence).

This clonotype was counted at least ten times. V gene TRBV28 combines with J gene TRBJ1-5, with D possibly TRBD1 on 5 matching bases. The CDR3 runs to 15 residues. Germline lookup yields CDR1 MDHEN and CDR2 SYDVKM. The V and J ends lost 6 bases and 2 bases respectively, with 14 bases between them. CDR3 sequence reads: CASRPRVYGNQPQHF. CDR3 nucleotides: TGTGCCAGCAGACCCAGGGTCTACGGCAATCAGCCCCAGCATTTT.

This clonotype came up many times. The chain is built from TRBV20-1 and TRBJ2-7; TRBD1 agrees at 11 bases. The CDR3 length is 13 residues. Germline trimming cut 1 base from V and 6 bases from J; bases unmatched to any gene: 2. CDR1 DFQATT and CDR2 SNEGSKA come from the germline V gene (reference sequence). The CDR3 reads CSARGGQGGEQYF. The CDR3 region has the DNA TGCAGTGCTAGAGGGGGACAGGGGGGCGAGCAGTACTTC.

In its sample, this clonotype was seen many times. The genes are TRBV27 and TRBJ2-1; D remains ambiguous. Deletions cut 3 bases from V and 0 bases from J, with 9 bases between. The germline CDR1 and CDR2 sequences are MNHEY and SMNVEV (reference sequence). The CDR3 loop spans 15 amino acids. The CDR3 here is CASSLFLSSYNEQFF. The CDR3 DNA follows: TGTGCCAGCAGTTTGTTTCTTAGCTCCTACAATGAGCAGTTCTTC.

This clonotype was seen ten or more times. This sequence joins TRBV10-3 and TRBJ1-6; possible D gene TRBD1, 6 bases. The CDR3 totals 13 residues. V was clipped by 0 bases and J by 11 bases, with 8 bases between them. Germline V gene sequence: CDR1 ENHRY, CDR2 SYGVKD. CDR3 in amino acids: CAISESPGAPLHF. The CDR3 nucleotides read TGTGCCATCAGTGAGTCGCCAGGGGCACCCCTCCACTTT.

This clonotype was counted between two and nine times. This chain uses TRBV6-2 or TRBV6-3 with TRBJ2-7; TRBD1 agrees at 8 bases. This CDR3 is built from 13 residues. J lost 5 bases, V lost 4 bases, and 4 bases had no gene match. CDR1 and CDR2 (germline): MNHEY, SVGEGT. In DNA, the CDR3 is TGTGCCAGCAGTTTCTCGACAGGGGACGAGCAGTACTTC. It encodes CASSFSTGDEQYF.

This clonotype was seen ten or more times. The gene calls are TRBV11-2 and TRBJ2-3, with unresolved D. Trimming left V 0 bases short and J 2 bases short, with 9 bases between. The germline V gene has CDR1 SGHAT and CDR2 FQNNGV. This CDR3 spans 15 amino acids. CDR3 sequence (DNA): TGTGCCAGCAGCTTAGACGTCTACTTCACAGATACGCAGTATTTT. Translation gives CASSLDVYFTDTQYF.

There are many counts of this clonotype. The chain links TRBV6-5 to TRBJ2-1; a possible D gene is TRBD1 (5 bases). There are 13 residues in the CDR3. The germline V gene encodes CDR1 MNHEY and CDR2 SVGAGI. V shed 2 bases and J shed 7 bases, with 9 bases lying between them. CDR3 loop: CASSYQGRNEQFF. In DNA form, the CDR3 reads TGTGCCAGCAGTTACCAGGGCCGGAATGAGCAGTTCTTC.

This clonotype was observed at least ten times. This rearrangement joins TRBV7-9 to TRBJ1-1; 7 nucleotides agree with TRBD1. Per germline, CDR1 SEHNR and CDR2 FQNEAQ (reference sequence). With V trimmed by 1 base and J by 2 bases, 4 bases remained unmatched. The CDR3 runs 15 residues. The CDR3 sequence: CASSLGGQVNTEAFF. The CDR3 DNA reads TGTGCCAGCAGCTTAGGAGGACAGGTTAACACTGAAGCTTTCTTT.

This clonotype has a count of ten or more. The chain combines TRBV12-3 or TRBV12-4 with TRBJ2-6, with TRBD1 matching 8 bases. V lost 5 bases to trimming and J lost 0 bases; unmatched junction nucleotides: 6. CDR3 length: 17 amino acids. The CDR3 loop is CASSDRGPSSGANVLTF. CDR3 DNA sequence: TGTGCCAGCAGTGACAGGGGCCCCAGCTCTGGGGCCAACGTCCTGACTTTC.

This clonotype was detected ten times or more. The gene calls are TRBV6-5 and TRBJ2-1, with 11 bases identical to TRBD2. J gave up 5 bases and V 0 bases, and 0 bases lay outside the gene matches. This CDR3 is 15 amino acids long. Germline loops: CDR1 MNHEY, CDR2 SVGAGI. CDR3 sequence: CASSYSGLADNEQFF. The CDR3, as DNA: TGTGCCAGCAGTTACTCGGGACTAGCGGACAATGAGCAGTTCTTC.

The table lists this clonotype with many counts. The chain recombines TRBV6-1 with TRBJ2-7; 7 bases map to TRBD1. V trimming: 6 bases; J trimming: 3 bases; junction bases outside the gene matches: 14. The V gene's germline CDR1 is MNHNS and CDR2 SASEGT. The CDR3 is 16 amino acids. Here the CDR3 reads CASSQGWTGRLYEQYF. CDR3 bases: TGTGCCAGCAGCCAGGGATGGACAGGACGTCTCTACGAGCAGTACTTC.

This clonotype was seen ten or more times. The gene calls are TRBV20-1 and TRBJ2-4; possibly TRBD2 for D (6 bases). CDR3 length equals 14 residues. With 3 bases removed from V and 0 bases from J, the gap between germline ends came to 9 bases. Germline-derived CDR1 and CDR2 are DFQATT and SNEGSKA (reference sequence). The CDR3 DNA reads TGCAGTGCTAGGCTGGGACTAGCCAAAAACATTCAGTACTTC. It is translated as CSARLGLAKNIQYF.